The clone carrying this T cell receptor beta chain occurred a few times. TCR beta CDR3 regions were amplified from RNA. HTBI primers were used for first-round RT-PCR of the TCR CDR3. TCRdb used MiXCR to reprocess the multiplex PCR reads, holding one entry per CDR3 protein. Of 500,000 to 750,000 distinct CDR3 sequences in the sample, about 43% were seen once. Germline V gives CDR1 SNHLY, CDR2 FYNNEI. This CDR3 has 16 residues. The data belong to a study of T cells in Graves' hyperthyroidism and ophthalmopathy. The sequence came from a young woman with Graves' hyperthyroidism. This chain connects TRBV2 to TRBJ1-5; 9 bases agree with TRBD2. The J call is uncertain, as TRBJ2-3 better fits the DNA end. Sample: peripheral blood or thyroid tissue (not recorded which). The CDR3 loop reads CASSDRASGGTDTQYF. The CDR3 nucleotides are TGTGCCAGCAGTGATAGGGCTAGCGGGGGCACAGATACGCAGTATTTT.